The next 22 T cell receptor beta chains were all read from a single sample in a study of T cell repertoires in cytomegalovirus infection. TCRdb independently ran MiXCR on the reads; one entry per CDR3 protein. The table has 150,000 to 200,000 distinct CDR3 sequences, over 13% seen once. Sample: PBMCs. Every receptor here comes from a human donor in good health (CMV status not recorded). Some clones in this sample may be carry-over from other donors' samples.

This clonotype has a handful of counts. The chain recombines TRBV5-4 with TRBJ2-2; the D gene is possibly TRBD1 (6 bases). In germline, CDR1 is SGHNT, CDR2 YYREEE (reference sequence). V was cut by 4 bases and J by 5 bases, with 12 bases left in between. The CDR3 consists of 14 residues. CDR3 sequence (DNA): TGTGCCAGCAGCACGGGACAAAGAACCGGGGAGCTGTTTTTT. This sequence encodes CASSTGQRTGELFF.

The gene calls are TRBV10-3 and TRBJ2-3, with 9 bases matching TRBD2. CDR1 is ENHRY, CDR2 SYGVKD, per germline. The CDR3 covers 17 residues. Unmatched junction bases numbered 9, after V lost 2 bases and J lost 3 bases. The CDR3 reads CAISEIPLAGRTDTQYF. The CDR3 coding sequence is TGTGCCATCAGTGAGATTCCTCTAGCGGGGAGGACAGATACGCAGTATTTT.

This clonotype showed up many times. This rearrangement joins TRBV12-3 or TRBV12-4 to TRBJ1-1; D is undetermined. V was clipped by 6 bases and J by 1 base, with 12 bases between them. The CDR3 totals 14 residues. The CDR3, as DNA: TGTGCCAGCAGGACACAGCTTAAGAACACTGAAGCTTTCTTT. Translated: CASRTQLKNTEAFF.

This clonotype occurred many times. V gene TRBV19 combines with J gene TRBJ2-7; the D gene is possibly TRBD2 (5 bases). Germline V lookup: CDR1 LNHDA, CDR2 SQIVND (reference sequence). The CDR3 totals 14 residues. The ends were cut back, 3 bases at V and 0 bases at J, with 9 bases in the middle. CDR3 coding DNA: TGTGCCAGTAGTATGGGAGTCGTCTCCTACGAGCAGTACTTC. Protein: CASSMGVVSYEQYF.

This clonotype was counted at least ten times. Here the CDR3 DNA reads TGTGCCAGCAGCTTCGGGACAGGGAAAAACATTCAGTACTTC. Translating gives CASSFGTGKNIQYF. This chain connects TRBV7-9 to TRBJ2-4; 9 bases fit TRBD1. CDR3 length equals 14 residues. Per the germline V gene, CDR1 is SEHNR and CDR2 is FQNEAQ (reference sequence). The V and J ends lost 3 bases and 4 bases, in that order; junction bases with no gene match: 1.

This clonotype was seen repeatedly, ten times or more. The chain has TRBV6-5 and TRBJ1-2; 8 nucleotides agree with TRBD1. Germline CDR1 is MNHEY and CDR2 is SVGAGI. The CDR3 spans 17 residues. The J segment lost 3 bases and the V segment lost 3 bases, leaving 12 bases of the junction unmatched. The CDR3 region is CASSYGRYRGYYYGYTF. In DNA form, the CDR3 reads TGTGCCAGCAGTTATGGGAGATACAGGGGGTACTACTATGGCTACACCTTC.

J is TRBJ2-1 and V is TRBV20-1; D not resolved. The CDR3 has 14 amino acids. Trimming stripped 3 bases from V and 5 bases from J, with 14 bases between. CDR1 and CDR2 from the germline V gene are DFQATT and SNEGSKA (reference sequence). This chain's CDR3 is CSASYPKINNEQFF. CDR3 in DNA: TGCAGTGCTAGCTACCCAAAGATTAACAATGAGCAGTTCTTC.

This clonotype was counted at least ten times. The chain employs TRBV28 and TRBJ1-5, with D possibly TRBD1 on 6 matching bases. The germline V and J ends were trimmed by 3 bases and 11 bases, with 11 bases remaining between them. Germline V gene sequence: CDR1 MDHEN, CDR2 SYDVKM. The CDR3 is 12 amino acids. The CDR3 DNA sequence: TGTGCCAGCAGTTTGGCAGGGGAGGCCCAGCATTTT. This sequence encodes CASSLAGEAQHF.

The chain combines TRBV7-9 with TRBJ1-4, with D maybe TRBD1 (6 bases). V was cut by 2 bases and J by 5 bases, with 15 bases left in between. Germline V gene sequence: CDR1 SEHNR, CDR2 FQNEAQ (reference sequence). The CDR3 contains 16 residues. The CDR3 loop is CASSLTGAWPNEKLFF. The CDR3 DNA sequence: TGTGCCAGCAGCTTAACGGGGGCTTGGCCCAATGAAAAACTGTTTTTT.

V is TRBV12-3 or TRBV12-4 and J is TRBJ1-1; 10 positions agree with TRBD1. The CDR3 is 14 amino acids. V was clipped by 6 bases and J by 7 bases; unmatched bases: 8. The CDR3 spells CASSQDRGYNEAFF. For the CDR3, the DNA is TGTGCCAGCAGCCAGGACAGGGGGTATAATGAAGCTTTCTTT.

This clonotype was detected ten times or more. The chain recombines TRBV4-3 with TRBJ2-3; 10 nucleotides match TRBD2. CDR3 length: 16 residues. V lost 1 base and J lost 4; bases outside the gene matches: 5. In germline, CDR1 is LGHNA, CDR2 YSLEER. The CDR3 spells CASSQALAGAPDTQYF. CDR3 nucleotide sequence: TGCGCCAGCAGCCAAGCGCTAGCGGGAGCGCCAGATACGCAGTATTTT.

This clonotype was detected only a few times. The chain's CDR3 is CASSQVTSGSTDTQYF. CDR3 DNA: TGCGCCAGCAGCCAAGTAACTAGCGGGAGCACAGATACGCAGTATTTT. The rearrangement links TRBV4-3 to TRBJ2-3, with TRBD2 matching over 9 bases. The ends lost 1 base at V and 0 bases at J; junction bases unmatched: 2. The CDR3 is made up of 16 amino acids. The germline V gene has CDR1 LGHNA and CDR2 YSLEER.

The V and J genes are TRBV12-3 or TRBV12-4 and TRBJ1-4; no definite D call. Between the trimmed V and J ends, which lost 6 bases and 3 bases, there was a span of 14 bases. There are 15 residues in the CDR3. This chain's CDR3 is CASSLEGRANEKLFF. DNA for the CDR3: TGTGCCAGCAGCCTCGAGGGTAGGGCTAATGAAAAACTGTTTTTT.

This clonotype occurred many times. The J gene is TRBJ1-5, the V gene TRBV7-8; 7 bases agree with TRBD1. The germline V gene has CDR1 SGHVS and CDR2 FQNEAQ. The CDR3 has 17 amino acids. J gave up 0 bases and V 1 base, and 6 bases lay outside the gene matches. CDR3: CASSLVGTVYSNQPQHF. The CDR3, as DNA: TGTGCCAGCAGCTTAGTCGGGACAGTTTATAGCAATCAGCCCCAGCATTTT.

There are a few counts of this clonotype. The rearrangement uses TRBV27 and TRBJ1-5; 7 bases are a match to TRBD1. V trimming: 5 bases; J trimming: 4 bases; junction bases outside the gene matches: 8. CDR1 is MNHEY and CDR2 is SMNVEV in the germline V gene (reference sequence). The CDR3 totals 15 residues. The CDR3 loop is CASSNRDSPNQPQHF. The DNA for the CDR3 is TGTGCCAGCAGTAACCGGGACAGCCCGAATCAGCCCCAGCATTTT.

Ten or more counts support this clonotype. The CDR3 sequence is CASSLAAQGREDSPLHF. The CDR3 nucleotides read TGTGCCAGCAGCTTAGCCGCACAGGGCCGAGAGGACTCACCCCTCCACTTT. This chain uses TRBV7-6 with TRBJ1-6; possibly TRBD1 for D (6 bases). CDR1 is SGHVS and CDR2 is FNYEAQ in the germline V gene. The CDR3 totals 17 residues. V lost 0 bases to trimming and J lost 10 bases, with 19 bases between them.

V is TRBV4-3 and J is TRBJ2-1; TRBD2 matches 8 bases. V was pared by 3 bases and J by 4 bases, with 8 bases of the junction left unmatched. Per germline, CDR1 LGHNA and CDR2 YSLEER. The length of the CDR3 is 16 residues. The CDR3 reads CASSQIIAGPYNEQFF. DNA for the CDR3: TGCGCCAGCAGCCAGATTATAGCGGGACCTTACAATGAGCAGTTCTTC.

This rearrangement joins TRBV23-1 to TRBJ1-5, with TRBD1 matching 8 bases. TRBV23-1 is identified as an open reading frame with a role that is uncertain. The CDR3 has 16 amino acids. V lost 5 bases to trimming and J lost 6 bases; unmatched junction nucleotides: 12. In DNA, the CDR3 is TGCGCCAGCAGTGGACCTACAGGGGGTGAGACTCAGCCCCAGCATTTT. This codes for CASSGPTGGETQPQHF.

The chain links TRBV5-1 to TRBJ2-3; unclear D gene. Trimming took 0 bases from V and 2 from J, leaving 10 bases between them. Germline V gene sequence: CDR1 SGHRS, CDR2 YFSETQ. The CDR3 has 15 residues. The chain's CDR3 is CASSLAVGPTDTQYF. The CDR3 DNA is TGCGCCAGCAGCTTGGCCGTGGGCCCCACAGATACGCAGTATTTT.

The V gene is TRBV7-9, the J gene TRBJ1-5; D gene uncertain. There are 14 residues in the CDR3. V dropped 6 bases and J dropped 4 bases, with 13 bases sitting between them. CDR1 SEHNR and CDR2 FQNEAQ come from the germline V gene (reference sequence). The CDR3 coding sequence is TGTGCCAGCAGTTTCCCGGGAGATAATCAGCCCCAGCATTTT. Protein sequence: CASSFPGDNQPQHF.

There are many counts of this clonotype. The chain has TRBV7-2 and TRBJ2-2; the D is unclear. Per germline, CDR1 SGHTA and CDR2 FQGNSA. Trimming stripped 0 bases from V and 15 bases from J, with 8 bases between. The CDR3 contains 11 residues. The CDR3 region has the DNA TGTGCCAGCAGCTTAGCCGTAGGGATGTTTTTT. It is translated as CASSLAVGMFF.

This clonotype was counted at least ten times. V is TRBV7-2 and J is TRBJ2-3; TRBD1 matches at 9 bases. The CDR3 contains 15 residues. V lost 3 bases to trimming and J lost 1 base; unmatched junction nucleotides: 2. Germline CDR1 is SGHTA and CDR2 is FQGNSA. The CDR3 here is CASSFRTGGTDTQYF. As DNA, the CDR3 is TGTGCCAGCAGCTTTCGGACAGGGGGCACAGATACGCAGTATTTT.